Reported below is one TCR beta chain. Here immunoSEQ multiplex PCR was the method, and the copy in TCRdb shows in-frame clones only, minus some. This sample has roughly 30,000 clones; approximately 81% occur once, and the top ten carry roughly a tenth. The sample is drawn from a study of blood T cell repertoires in COVID-19. Study details: The United States, Italy and Spain were the sources of the acute and convalescent COVID-19 samples. T cells, B-cell-depleted T cells, or PBMCs provided the cDNA or gDNA that served as material.

The CDR3 runs to 19 residues. Germline-derived CDR1 and CDR2 are KGHSH and LQKENI. Unmatched junction bases numbered 18, after V lost 5 bases and J lost 1 base. Sequencing input: peripheral blood. This chain connects TRBV18 to TRBJ2-5; 8 positions match TRBD2. The source is a man older than 75 with active COVID-19. CDR3 protein: CASSSQWRGATNFQETQYF. DNA of the CDR3: TGTGCCAGCTCATCCCAATGGCGGGGGGCTACGAATTTCCAAGAGACCCAGTACTTC.